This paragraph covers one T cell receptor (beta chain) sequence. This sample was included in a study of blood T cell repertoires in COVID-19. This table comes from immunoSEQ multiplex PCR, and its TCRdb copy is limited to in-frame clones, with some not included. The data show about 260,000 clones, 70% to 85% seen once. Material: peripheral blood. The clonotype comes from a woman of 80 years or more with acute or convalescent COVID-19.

The CDR3 DNA sequence: TGTGCCAGCAGCCTTCACCCTACTCTTGCCTCCTACAATGAGCAGTTCTTC. Translation: CASSLHPTLASYNEQFF. The genes are TRBV7-3 and TRBJ2-1; D remains unclear. The ends were cut back, 5 bases at V and 0 bases at J, with 17 bases in the middle. The CDR3 loop spans 17 amino acids. Germline CDR1 is SGHTA and CDR2 is FQGTGA.